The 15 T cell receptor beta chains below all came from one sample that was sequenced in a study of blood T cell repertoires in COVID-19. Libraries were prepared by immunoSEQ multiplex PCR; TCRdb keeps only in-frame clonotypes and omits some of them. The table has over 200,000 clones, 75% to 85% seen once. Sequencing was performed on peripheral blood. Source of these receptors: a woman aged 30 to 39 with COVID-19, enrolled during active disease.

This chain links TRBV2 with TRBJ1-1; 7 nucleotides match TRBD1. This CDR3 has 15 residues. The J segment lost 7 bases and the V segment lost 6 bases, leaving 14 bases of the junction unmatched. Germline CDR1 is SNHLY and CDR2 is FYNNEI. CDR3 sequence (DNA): TGTGCCAGCAGCCCCGGGACAGATAATAAAGGTGAAGCTTTCTTT. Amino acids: CASSPGTDNKGEAFF.

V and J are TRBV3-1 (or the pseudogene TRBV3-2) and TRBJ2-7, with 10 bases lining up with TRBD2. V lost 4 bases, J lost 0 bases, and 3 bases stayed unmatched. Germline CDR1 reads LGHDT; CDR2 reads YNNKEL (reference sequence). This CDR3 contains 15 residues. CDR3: CASSLASGGSYEQYF. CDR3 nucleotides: TGTGCCAGCAGCCTGGCTAGCGGGGGCTCCTACGAGCAGTACTTC.

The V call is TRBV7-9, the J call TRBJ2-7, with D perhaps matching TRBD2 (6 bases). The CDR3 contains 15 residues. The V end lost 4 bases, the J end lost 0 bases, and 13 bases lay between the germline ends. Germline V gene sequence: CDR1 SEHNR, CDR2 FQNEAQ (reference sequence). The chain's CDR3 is CASSSGVIGSYEQYF. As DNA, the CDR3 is TGTGCCAGCAGCTCGGGGGTTATCGGCTCCTACGAGCAGTACTTC.

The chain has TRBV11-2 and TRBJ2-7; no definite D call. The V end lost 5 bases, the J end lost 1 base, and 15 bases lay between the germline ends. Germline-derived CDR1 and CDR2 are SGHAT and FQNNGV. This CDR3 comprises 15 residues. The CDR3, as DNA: TGTGCCAGCAGCCCTAACCTGGGCAGTTCCTACGAGCAGTACTTC. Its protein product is CASSPNLGSSYEQYF.

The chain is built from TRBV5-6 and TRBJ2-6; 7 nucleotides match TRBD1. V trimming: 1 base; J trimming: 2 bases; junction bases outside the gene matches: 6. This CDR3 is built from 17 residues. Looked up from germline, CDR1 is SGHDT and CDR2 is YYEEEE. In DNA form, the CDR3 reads TGTGCCAGCAGCTTGCCGACAGGGTCAACTGGGGCCAACGTCCTGACTTTC. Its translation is CASSLPTGSTGANVLTF.

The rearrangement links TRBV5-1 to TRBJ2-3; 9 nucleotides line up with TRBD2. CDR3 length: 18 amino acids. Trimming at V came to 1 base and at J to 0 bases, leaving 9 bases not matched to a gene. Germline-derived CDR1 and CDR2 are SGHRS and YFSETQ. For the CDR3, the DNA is TGCGCCAGCAGCTTGTATATGCGGGGGGGCCCTAGCACAGATACGCAGTATTTT. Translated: CASSLYMRGGPSTDTQYF.

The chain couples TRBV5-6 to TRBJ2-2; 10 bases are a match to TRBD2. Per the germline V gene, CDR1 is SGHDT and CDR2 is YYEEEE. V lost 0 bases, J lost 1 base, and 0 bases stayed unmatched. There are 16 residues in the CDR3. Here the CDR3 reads CASSLVAGGNTGELFF. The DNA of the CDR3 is TGTGCCAGCAGCTTGGTAGCGGGAGGGAACACCGGGGAGCTGTTTTTT.

This CDR3 reads CASSTASSYNEQFF. CDR3 in DNA: TGTGCCAGTAGTACTGCTAGCTCCTACAATGAGCAGTTCTTC. This chain joins TRBV19 and TRBJ2-1, with D uncertain. The germline CDR1 and CDR2 sequences are LNHDA and SQIVND (reference sequence). The CDR3 consists of 14 residues. Trimming took off 4 bases at V and 0 bases at J, with 7 bases between the two ends.

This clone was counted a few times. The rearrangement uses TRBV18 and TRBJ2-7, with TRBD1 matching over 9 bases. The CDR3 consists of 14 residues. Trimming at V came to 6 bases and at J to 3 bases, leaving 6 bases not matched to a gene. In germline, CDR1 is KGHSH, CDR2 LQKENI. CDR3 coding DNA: TGTGCCAGCTCGGCACAGGGGGCCGGCTACGAGCAGTACTTC. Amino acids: CASSAQGAGYEQYF.

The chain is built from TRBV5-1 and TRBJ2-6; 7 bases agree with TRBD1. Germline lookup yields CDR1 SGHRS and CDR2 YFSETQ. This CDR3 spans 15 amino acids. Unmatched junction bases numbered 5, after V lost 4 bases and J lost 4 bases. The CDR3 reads CASSPQGRGANVLTF. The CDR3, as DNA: TGCGCCAGCAGCCCACAGGGGAGAGGGGCCAACGTCCTGACTTTC.

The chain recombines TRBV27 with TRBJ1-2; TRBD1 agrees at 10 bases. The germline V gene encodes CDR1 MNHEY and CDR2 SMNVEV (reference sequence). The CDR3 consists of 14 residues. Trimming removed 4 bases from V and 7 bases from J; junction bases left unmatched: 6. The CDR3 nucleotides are TGTGCCAGCAGTTCCGGGACAGGGGATTCTGGCTACACCTTC. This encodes CASSSGTGDSGYTF.

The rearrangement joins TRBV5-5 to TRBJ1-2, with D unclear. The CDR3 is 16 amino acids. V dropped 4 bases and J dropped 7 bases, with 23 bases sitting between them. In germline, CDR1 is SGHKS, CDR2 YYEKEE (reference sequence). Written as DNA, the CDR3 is TGTGCCAGCAGCCTGAGTCAGCGGCCGGGATCTTCTGGCTACACCTTC. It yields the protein CASSLSQRPGSSGYTF.

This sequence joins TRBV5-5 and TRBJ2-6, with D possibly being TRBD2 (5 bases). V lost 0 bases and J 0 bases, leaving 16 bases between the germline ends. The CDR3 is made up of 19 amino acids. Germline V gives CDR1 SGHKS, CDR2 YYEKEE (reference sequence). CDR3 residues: CASSLGEIVGRSGANVLTF. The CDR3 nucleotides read TGTGCCAGCAGCTTGGGGGAGATTGTCGGTCGCTCTGGGGCCAACGTCCTGACTTTC.

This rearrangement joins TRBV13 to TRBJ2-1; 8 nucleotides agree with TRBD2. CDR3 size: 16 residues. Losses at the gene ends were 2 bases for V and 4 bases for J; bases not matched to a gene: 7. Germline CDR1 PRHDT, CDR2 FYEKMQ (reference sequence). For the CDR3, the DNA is TGTGCCAGCAGCTTATGGGCGGCGGGGGGATACAATGAGCAGTTCTTC. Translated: CASSLWAAGGYNEQFF.

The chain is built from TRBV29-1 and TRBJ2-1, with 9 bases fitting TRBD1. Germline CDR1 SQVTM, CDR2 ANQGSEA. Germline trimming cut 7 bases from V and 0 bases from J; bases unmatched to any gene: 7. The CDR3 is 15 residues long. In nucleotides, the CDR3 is TGCAGCGCTTCGGGGACAGGGAGCTCCTACAATGAGCAGTTCTTC. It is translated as CSASGTGSSYNEQFF.